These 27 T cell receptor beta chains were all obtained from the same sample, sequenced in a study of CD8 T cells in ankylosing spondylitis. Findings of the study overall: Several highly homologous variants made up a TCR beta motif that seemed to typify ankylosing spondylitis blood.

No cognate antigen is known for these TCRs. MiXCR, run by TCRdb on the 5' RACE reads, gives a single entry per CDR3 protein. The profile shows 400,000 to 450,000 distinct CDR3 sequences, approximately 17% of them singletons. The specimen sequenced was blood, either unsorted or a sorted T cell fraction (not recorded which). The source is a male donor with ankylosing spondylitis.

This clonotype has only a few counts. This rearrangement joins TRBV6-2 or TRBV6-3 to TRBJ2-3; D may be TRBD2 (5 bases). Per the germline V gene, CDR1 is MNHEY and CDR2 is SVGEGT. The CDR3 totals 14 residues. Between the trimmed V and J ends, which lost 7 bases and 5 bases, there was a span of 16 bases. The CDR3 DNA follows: TGTGCCAGCACTGGCGGGCGGGTTATAGATACGCAGTATTTT. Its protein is CASTGGRVIDTQYF.

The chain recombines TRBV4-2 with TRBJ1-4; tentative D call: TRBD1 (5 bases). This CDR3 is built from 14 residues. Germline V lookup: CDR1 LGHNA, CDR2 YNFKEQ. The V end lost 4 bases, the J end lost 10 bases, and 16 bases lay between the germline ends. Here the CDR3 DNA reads TGTGCCAGCAGCCCACGGCCGGGGGAAGGAAAACTGTTTTTT. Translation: CASSPRPGEGKLFF.

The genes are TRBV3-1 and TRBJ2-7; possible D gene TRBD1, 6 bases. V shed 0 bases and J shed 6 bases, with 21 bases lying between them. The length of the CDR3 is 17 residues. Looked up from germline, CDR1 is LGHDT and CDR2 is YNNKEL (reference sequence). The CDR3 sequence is CASSQERGLGAGTEQYF. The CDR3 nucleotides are TGTGCCAGCAGCCAAGAGAGGGGCTTGGGGGCAGGGACCGAGCAGTACTTC.

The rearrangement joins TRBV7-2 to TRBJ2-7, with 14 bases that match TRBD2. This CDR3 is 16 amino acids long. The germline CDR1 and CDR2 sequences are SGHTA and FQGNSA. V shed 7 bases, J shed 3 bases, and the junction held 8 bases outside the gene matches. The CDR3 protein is CASTKTGTSGSYEQYF. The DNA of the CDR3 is TGTGCCAGCACCAAAACCGGGACTAGCGGGAGCTACGAGCAGTACTTC.

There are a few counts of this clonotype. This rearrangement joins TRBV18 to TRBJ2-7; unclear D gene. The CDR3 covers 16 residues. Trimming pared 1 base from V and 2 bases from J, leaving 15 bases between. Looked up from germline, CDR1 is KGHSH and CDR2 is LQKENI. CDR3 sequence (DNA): TGTGCCAGCTCACCACAGGGTGTGGCTGTTACCTACGAGCAGTACTTC. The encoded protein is CASSPQGVAVTYEQYF. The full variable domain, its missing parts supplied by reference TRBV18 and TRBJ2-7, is NAGVMQNPRHLVRRRGQEARLRCSPMKGHSHVYWYRQLPEEGLKFMVYLQKENIIDESGMPKERFSAEFPKEGPSILRIQQVVRGDSAAYFCASSPQGVAVTYEQYFGPGTRLTVT.

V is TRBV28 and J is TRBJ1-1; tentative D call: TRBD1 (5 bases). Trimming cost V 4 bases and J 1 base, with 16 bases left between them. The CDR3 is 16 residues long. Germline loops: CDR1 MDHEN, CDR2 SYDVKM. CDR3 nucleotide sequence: TGTGCCAGCAGTTCCCCTGGGGGACGGCCGAACACTGAAGCTTTCTTT. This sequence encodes CASSSPGGRPNTEAFF.

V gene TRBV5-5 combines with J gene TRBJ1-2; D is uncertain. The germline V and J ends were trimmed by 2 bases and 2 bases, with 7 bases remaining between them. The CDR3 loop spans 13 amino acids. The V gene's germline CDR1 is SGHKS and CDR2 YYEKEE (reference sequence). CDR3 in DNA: TGTGCCAGCAGCTTCGGTCTGAACTATGGCTACACCTTC. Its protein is CASSFGLNYGYTF. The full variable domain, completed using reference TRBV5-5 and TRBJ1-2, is DAGVTQSPTHLIKTRGQQVTLRCSPISGHKSVSWYQQVLGQGPQFIFQYYEKEERGRGNFPDRFSARQFPNYSSELNVNALLLGDSALYLCASSFGLNYGYTFGSGTRLTVV.

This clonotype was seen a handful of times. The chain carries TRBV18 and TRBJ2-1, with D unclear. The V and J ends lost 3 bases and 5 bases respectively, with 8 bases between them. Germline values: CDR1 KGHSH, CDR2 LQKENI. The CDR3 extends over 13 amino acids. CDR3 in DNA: TGTGCCAGCTCACCTACTACTGACAATGAGCAGTTCTTC. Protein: CASSPTTDNEQFF.

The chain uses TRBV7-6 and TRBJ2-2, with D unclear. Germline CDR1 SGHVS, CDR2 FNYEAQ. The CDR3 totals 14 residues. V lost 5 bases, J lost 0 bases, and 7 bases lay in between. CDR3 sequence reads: CASSRQANTGELFF. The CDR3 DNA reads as TGTGCCAGCAGCCGGCAGGCGAACACCGGGGAGCTGTTTTTT.

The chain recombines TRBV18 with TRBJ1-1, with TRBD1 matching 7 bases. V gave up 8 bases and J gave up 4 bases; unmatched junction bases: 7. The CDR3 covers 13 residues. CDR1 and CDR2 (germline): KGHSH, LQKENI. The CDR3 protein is CASTGQPGTEAFF. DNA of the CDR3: TGTGCCAGCACGGGACAGCCGGGCACTGAAGCTTTCTTT.

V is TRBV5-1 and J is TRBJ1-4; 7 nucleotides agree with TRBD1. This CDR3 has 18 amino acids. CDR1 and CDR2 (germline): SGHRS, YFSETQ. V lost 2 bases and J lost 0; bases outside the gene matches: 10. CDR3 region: CASSLGRDRRPTNEKLFF. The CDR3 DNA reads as TGCGCCAGCAGCTTAGGAAGGGACAGAAGACCAACTAATGAAAAACTGTTTTTT.

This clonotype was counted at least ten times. The CDR3 spells CASSSEMNTEAFF. CDR3 coding DNA: TGTGCCAGCAGCTCGGAGATGAACACTGAAGCTTTCTTT. The chain is built from TRBV9 and TRBJ1-1, with unresolved D. The CDR3 runs to 13 residues. Germline-derived CDR1 and CDR2 are SGDLS and YYNGEE. The V gene lost 4 bases and the J gene lost 0 bases, with 7 bases spanning the gap.

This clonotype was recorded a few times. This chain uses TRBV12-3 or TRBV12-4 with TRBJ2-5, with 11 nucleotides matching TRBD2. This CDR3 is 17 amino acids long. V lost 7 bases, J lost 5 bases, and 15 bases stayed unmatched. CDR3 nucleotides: TGTGCCAGCACTACCCTCCTAGCGGGGGGCCTGGGGGAGACCCAGTACTTC. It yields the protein CASTTLLAGGLGETQYF.

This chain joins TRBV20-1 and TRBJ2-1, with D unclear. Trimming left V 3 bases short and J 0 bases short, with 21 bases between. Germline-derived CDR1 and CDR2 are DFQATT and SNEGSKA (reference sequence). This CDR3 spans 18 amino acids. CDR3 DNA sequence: TGCAGTGCTAGGAGCCCCTTAGGGATTCTTAGCTCCTACAATGAGCAGTTCTTC. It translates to CSARSPLGILSSYNEQFF.

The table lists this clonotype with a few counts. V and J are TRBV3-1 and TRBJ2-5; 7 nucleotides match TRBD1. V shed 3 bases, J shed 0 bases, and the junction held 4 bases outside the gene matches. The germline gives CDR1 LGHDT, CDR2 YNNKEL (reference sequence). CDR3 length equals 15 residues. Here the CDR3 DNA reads TGTGCCAGCAGCCAGGCCGGGACAGACCAAGAGACCCAGTACTTC. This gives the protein CASSQAGTDQETQYF.

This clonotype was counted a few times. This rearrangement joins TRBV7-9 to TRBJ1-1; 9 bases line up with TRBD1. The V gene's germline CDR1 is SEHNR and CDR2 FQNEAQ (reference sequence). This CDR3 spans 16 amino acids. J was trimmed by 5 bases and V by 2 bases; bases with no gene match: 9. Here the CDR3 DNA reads TGTGCCAGCAGCTTATCCCCGGACAGGGGAGGGACTGAAGCTTTCTTT. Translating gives CASSLSPDRGGTEAFF.

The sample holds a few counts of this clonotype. The CDR3 loop is CASSPPGTGVVEQYF. As DNA, the CDR3 is TGTGCCAGCAGTCCCCCCGGGACAGGGGTTGTCGAGCAGTACTTC. V gene TRBV6-1 combines with J gene TRBJ2-7; 10 bases fit TRBD1. The CDR3 consists of 15 residues. V dropped 5 bases and J dropped 6; count of bases not matched to a gene: 10. From germline, CDR1 is MNHNS and CDR2 SASEGT.

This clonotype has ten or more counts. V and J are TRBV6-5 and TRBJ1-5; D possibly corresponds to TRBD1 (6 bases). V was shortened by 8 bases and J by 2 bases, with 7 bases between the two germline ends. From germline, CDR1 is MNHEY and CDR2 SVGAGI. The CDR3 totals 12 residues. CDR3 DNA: TGTGCCAGCCGGACAGGCAATCAGCCCCAGCATTTT. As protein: CASRTGNQPQHF.

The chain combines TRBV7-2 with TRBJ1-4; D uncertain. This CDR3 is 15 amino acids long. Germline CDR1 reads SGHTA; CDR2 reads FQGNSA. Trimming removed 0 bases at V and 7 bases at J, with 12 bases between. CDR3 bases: TGTGCCAGCAGCTTAGCTCCCTTCGAGGGTGAAAAACTGTTTTTT. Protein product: CASSLAPFEGEKLFF.

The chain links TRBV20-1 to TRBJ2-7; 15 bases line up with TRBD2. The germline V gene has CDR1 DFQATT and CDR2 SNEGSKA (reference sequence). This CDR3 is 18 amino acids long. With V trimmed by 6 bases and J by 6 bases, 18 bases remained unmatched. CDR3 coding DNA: TGCAGTGCAACACCGGGACTAGCGGGAGGTACCGCGGGTGGCGAGCAGTACTTC. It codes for CSATPGLAGGTAGGEQYF.

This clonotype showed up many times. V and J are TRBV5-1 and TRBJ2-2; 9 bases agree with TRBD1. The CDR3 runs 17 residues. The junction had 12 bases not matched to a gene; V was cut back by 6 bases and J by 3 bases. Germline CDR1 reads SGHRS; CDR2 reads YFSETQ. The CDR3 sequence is CASKQGAGRLDTGELFF. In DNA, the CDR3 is TGCGCCAGCAAACAGGGGGCGGGAAGACTCGACACCGGGGAGCTGTTTTTT.

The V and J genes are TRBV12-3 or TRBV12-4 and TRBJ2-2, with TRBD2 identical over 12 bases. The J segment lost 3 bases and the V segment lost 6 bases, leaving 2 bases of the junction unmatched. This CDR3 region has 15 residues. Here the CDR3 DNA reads TGTGCCAGCAGACTAGCGGGAGGTTACACCGGGGAGCTGTTTTTT. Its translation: CASRLAGGYTGELFF.

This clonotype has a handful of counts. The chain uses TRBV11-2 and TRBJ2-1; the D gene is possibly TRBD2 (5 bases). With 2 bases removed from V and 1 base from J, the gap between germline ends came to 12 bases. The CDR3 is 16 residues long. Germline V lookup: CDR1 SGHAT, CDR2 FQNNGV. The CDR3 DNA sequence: TGTGCCAGCAGCTTAACTATGGGCGGGTCCTACAATGAGCAGTTCTTC. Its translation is CASSLTMGGSYNEQFF. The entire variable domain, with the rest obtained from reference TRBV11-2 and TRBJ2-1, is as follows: EAGVAQSPRYKIIEKRQSVAFWCNPISGHATLYWYQQILGQGPKLLIQFQNNGVVDDSQLPKDRFSAERLKGVDSTLKIQPAKLEDSAVYLCASSLTMGGSYNEQFFGPGTRLTVL.

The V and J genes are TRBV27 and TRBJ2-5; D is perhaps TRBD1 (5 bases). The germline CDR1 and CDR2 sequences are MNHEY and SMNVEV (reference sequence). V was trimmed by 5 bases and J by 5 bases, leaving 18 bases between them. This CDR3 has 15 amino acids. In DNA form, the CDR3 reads TGTGCCAGCAGTCCGATGCCCCCAGGGATCGAGACCCAGTACTTC. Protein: CASSPMPPGIETQYF.

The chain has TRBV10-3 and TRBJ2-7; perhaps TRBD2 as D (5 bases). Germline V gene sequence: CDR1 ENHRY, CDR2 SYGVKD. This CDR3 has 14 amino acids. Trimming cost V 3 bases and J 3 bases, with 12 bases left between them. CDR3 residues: CAISDEGGGYEQYF. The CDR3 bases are TGTGCCATCAGTGACGAAGGAGGTGGCTACGAGCAGTACTTC.

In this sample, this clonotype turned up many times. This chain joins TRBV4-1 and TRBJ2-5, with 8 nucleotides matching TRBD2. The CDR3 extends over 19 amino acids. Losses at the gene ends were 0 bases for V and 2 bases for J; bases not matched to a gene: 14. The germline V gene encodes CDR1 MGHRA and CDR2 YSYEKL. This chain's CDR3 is CASSQDQGSKSGSQETQYF. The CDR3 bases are TGCGCCAGCAGCCAAGATCAGGGCTCGAAAAGCGGGAGTCAAGAGACCCAGTACTTC.

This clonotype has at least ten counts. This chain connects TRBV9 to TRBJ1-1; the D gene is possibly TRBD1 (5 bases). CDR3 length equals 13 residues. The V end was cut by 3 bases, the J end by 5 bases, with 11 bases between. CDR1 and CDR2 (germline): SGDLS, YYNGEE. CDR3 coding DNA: TGTGCCAGCAGCGCCCTCGGGGGGACTGAAGCTTTCTTT. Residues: CASSALGGTEAFF.